The rows below give T cell receptor beta chains drawn from one sample of a study of response to subunit inactivated influenza vaccine. One entry per CDR3 protein results from TCRdb running MiXCR on the RT-PCR reads. The data contain 650,000 to 800,000 distinct CDR3 sequences, over 11% of them singletons. The input for sequencing was PBMCs from blood, taken 14 to 15 days before vaccination. These receptors all come from a man aged 45-65 years who received an inactivated influenza vaccine. Both conserved end residues are part of each CDR3. The order of the fields is V gene, J gene, clone size, D gene, CDR3 protein, CDR3 DNA. A D gene is named only where the DNA matches it firmly. Clone size appears in some rows only: once, few, many, or a class for an expanded clone.

TRBV6-1	TRBJ2-2	few	TRBD1	CARGVGRAGGYTGELFF	TGTGCCAGAGGGGTCGGGCGGGCAGGGGGCTACACCGGGGAGCTGTTTTTT
TRBV10-3	TRBJ2-1	.	TRBD2	CAISVLAGVFSYNEQFF	TGTGCCATCAGTGTGCTAGCGGGAGTCTTCTCCTACAATGAGCAGTTCTTC
TRBV28	TRBJ1-2	few	.	CASSSSGQPYGYTF	TGTGCCAGCAGTTCCTCTGGACAGCCCTATGGCTACACCTTC
TRBV5-1	TRBJ2-1	.	TRBD2	CASSLTGTSSDEQFF	TGCGCCAGCAGCTTAACCGGGACTAGCTCGGATGAGCAGTTCTTC
TRBV25-1	TRBJ1-1	.	TRBD1	CASRDPDRVNTEAFF	TGTGCCAGCAGGGACCCGGACAGGGTGAACACTGAAGCTTTCTTT
TRBV2	TRBJ2-7	.	.	CASSEVRLSYEQYF	TGTGCCAGCAGTGAGGTTCGGCTCTCCTACGAGCAGTACTTC
TRBV7-2	TRBJ2-1	few	TRBD2	CASSFRTSRLGGEQFF	TGTGCCAGCAGCTTCCGGACTAGCCGCCTCGGGGGTGAGCAGTTCTTC
TRBV7-2	TRBJ1-4	many	.	CASSLVPATNEKLFF	TGTGCCAGCAGCTTAGTTCCGGCGACTAATGAAAAACTGTTTTTT
TRBV14	TRBJ1-4	.	.	CASSPPGRTNEKLFF	TGTGCCAGCAGCCCGCCAGGGCGAACTAATGAAAAACTGTTTTTT
TRBV6-2/TRBV6-3	TRBJ2-3	.	TRBD1	CASSTPVYGTGPADTQYF	TGTGCCAGCAGTACACCGGTTTACGGGACAGGACCCGCAGATACGCAGTATTTT
TRBV20-1	TRBJ2-4	.	.	CSASWGAKNIQYF	TGCAGTGCTAGTTGGGGGGCCAAAAACATTCAGTACTTC
TRBV6-1	TRBJ2-7	.	.	CASTPRPTSSYEQYF	TGTGCCAGCACCCCCCGCCCGACGAGCTCCTACGAGCAGTACTTC
TRBV4-3	TRBJ2-7	.	.	CASSQDLGGMRYEQYF	TGCGCCAGCAGCCAAGATCTAGGGGGAATGAGGTACGAGCAGTACTTC
TRBV2	TRBJ2-7	many	TRBD1	CASNGQGNEQYF	TGTGCCAGCAATGGACAGGGGAACGAGCAGTACTTC
TRBV29-1	TRBJ2-7	.	TRBD1	CSVEDGTGGEQYF	TGCAGCGTTGAAGACGGGACAGGGGGCGAGCAGTACTTC
TRBV7-2	TRBJ1-6	few	.	CASSYRGSPLHF	TGTGCCAGCAGCTATCGGGGGTCACCCCTCCACTTT
TRBV6-5	TRBJ2-7	few	.	CASSSWVGEEQYF	TGTGCCAGCAGTTCCTGGGTGGGTGAAGAGCAGTACTTC
TRBV5-5	TRBJ2-1	few	TRBD1	CASSRGQGWDEQFF	TGTGCCAGCAGCAGGGGACAGGGTTGGGATGAGCAGTTCTTC
TRBV13	TRBJ2-3	.	.	CASSEGFRDTQYF	TGTGCCAGCAGCGAAGGGTTCCGGGATACGCAGTATTTT
TRBV20-1	TRBJ1-3	.	.	CSAQSRSTGNTIYF	TGCAGTGCCCAGTCAAGATCTACTGGAAACACCATATATTTT
TRBV5-1	TRBJ2-3	.	.	CASSLWGPGSGGTDTQYF	TGCGCCAGCAGCTTGTGGGGGCCAGGGAGCGGGGGCACAGATACGCAGTATTTT
TRBV28	TRBJ2-3	.	.	CASDERARPLDTQYF	TGTGCCAGCGACGAGAGGGCCAGACCCTTAGATACGCAGTATTTT
TRBV5-1	TRBJ2-1	.	TRBD1	CASSLFVTGGNEQFF	TGCGCCAGCAGCTTGTTTGTAACAGGGGGCAATGAGCAGTTCTTC
TRBV29-1	TRBJ2-7	.	.	CSALDRTPIEQYF	TGCAGCGCCCTCGACAGGACCCCAATCGAGCAGTACTTC
TRBV2	TRBJ2-3	.	.	CASSATHSTDTQYF	TGTGCCAGCAGTGCGACACACAGCACAGATACGCAGTATTTT
TRBV20-1	TRBJ2-6	few	.	CSALVGGSGANVLTF	TGCAGTGCTCTCGTCGGTGGCTCTGGGGCCAACGTCCTGACTTTC
TRBV6-1	TRBJ1-4	.	.	CASSETSATNEKLFF	TGTGCCAGCAGTGAAACGAGTGCAACTAATGAAAAACTGTTTTTT
TRBV5-1	TRBJ1-2	few	.	CASSSSGTGTSNYGYTF	TGCGCCAGCAGCTCATCCGGGACCGGCACGTCTAACTATGGCTACACCTTC
TRBV6-2/TRBV6-3	TRBJ2-1	few	.	CASSYSRAINEQFF	TGTGCCAGCAGTTACTCCCGGGCCATTAATGAGCAGTTCTTC
TRBV2	TRBJ2-1	.	TRBD1	CASSVQTTGYNEQFF	TGTGCCAGCAGTGTCCAAACGACAGGGTACAATGAGCAGTTCTTC
TRBV12-3/TRBV12-4	TRBJ1-2	few	.	CASRPRAAYGYTF	TGTGCCAGCAGGCCGAGGGCCGCCTATGGCTACACCTTC
TRBV9	TRBJ2-4	.	.	CASSALTGGENIQYF	TGTGCCAGCAGCGCCTTAACTGGGGGAGAAAACATTCAGTACTTC